These T cell receptor beta chains were read from a single sample in a study of blood T cell repertoires in COVID-19. Profiling relied on immunoSEQ multiplex PCR, and the TCRdb table lists in-frame clones only, not all of them. The table has under 250,000 clones, just under 85% seen once. What was sequenced was peripheral blood. The receptors were gathered from a woman between 55 and 75 years old with active or convalescent COVID-19. Each CDR3 is given with its conserved first and last residue. A D gene is named only where the DNA matches it firmly. Expanded clones are given a class, and other clones once, few, many or no size at all.

CDR3 DNA: TGTGCCAGCAGCGCACAGGGAACTAGCACAGATACGCAGTATTTT
CDR3 protein: CASSAQGTSTDTQYF
V gene: TRBV9
J gene: TRBJ2-3
D gene: -
clone size: -

CDR3 DNA: TGTGCCAGCAGCTTAGTCCTCAGGGCGAACACTGAAGCTTTCTTT
CDR3 protein: CASSLVLRANTEAFF
V gene: TRBV7-2
J gene: TRBJ1-1
D gene: -
clone size: -

CDR3 DNA: TGTGCCAGCAGTGAATACGGTGAAGCTTTCTTT
CDR3 protein: CASSEYGEAFF
V gene: TRBV6-1
J gene: TRBJ1-1
D gene: -
clone size: -

CDR3 DNA: TGTGCCAGCAGCTTACGGGGGGAGCAGTTCTTC
CDR3 protein: CASSLRGEQFF
V gene: TRBV7-9
J gene: TRBJ2-1
D gene: -
clone size: -

CDR3 DNA: TGTGCCAGCAGTTCCCCGGGGGGGGCCTCCTATAATTCACCCCTCCACTTT
CDR3 protein: CASSSPGGASYNSPLHF
V gene: TRBV28
J gene: TRBJ1-6
D gene: -
clone size: -

CDR3 DNA: TGCGCCAGCAGCCCCTTGGGCGGGGGGGGTACAGAGACCCAGTACTTC
CDR3 protein: CASSPLGGGGTETQYF
V gene: TRBV4-1
J gene: TRBJ2-5
D gene: TRBD2
clone size: -

CDR3 DNA: TGTGCCAGCAGCCCCAGGGGACTAGCGGATCCTATGGGATTCTTC
CDR3 protein: CASSPRGLADPMGFF
V gene: TRBV3-1/TRBV3-2
J gene: TRBJ2-1
D gene: TRBD2
clone size: -

CDR3 DNA: TGTGCCAGCAGCTTAGATCGCGGGCCGTGGGAGACCCAGTACTTC
CDR3 protein: CASSLDRGPWETQYF
V gene: TRBV11-2
J gene: TRBJ2-5
D gene: -
clone size: -

CDR3 DNA: TGTGCCAGCAGCCGCCGGGACAGGGGTGACACCGGGGAGCTGTTTTTT
CDR3 protein: CASSRRDRGDTGELFF
V gene: TRBV11-3
J gene: TRBJ2-2
D gene: TRBD1
clone size: -

CDR3 DNA: TGTGCCGGTCTCGGCCGGCGGGGCTATGGCTACACCTTC
CDR3 protein: CAGLGRRGYGYTF
V gene: TRBV28
J gene: TRBJ1-2
D gene: -
clone size: -

CDR3 DNA: TGCGCCAGCAGCCCCTCCGGGACAGGTCTGTTCTTC
CDR3 protein: CASSPSGTGLFF
V gene: TRBV5-1
J gene: TRBJ2-1
D gene: TRBD1
clone size: once

CDR3 DNA: TGTGCCAGCAGTGCTTTATCCGGGACTCCCCGGACCGGGGAGCTGTTTTTT
CDR3 protein: CASSALSGTPRTGELFF
V gene: TRBV27
J gene: TRBJ2-2
D gene: -
clone size: -

CDR3 DNA: TGTGCCAGCAGTAGCGACAGGATGATTAATCAGCCCCAGCATTTT
CDR3 protein: CASSSDRMINQPQHF
V gene: TRBV2
J gene: TRBJ1-5
D gene: -
clone size: -

CDR3 DNA: TGTGCCAGCAGCTTAAACAGGTTCTACGAGCAGTACTTC
CDR3 protein: CASSLNRFYEQYF
V gene: TRBV7-2
J gene: TRBJ2-7
D gene: -
clone size: -

CDR3 DNA: TGTGCCAGCAGCTTCCTTGGGACAGGCTATAATTCACCCCTCCACTTT
CDR3 protein: CASSFLGTGYNSPLHF
V gene: TRBV7-2
J gene: TRBJ1-6
D gene: TRBD1
clone size: -

CDR3 DNA: TGTGCCAGCTCACGGACGACTAGCGGGGGCCAGAACACCGGGGAGCTGTTTTTT
CDR3 protein: CASSRTTSGGQNTGELFF
V gene: TRBV18
J gene: TRBJ2-2
D gene: TRBD2
clone size: -

CDR3 DNA: TGTGCCAGTAGTAGCAGGGTCTACAATGAGCAGTTCTTC
CDR3 protein: CASSSRVYNEQFF
V gene: TRBV19
J gene: TRBJ2-1
D gene: -
clone size: -

CDR3 DNA: TGCAGCGGGGACAGGGGCCTCAACAATGAGCAGTTCTTC
CDR3 protein: CSGDRGLNNEQFF
V gene: TRBV29-1
J gene: TRBJ2-1
D gene: TRBD1
clone size: once

CDR3 DNA: TGTGCCAGTAGTATGGTCAGGGGGCGAAGTGGAAACACCATATATTTT
CDR3 protein: CASSMVRGRSGNTIYF
V gene: TRBV19
J gene: TRBJ1-3
D gene: TRBD1
clone size: -

CDR3 DNA: TGTGCCAGCAGCTCCCTGGGCGTTCAAGAGACCCAGTACTTC
CDR3 protein: CASSSLGVQETQYF
V gene: TRBV7-2
J gene: TRBJ2-5
D gene: -
clone size: -

CDR3 DNA: TGTGCCAGCAGTTCCGGACAGTTCATAAACACCATATATTTT
CDR3 protein: CASSSGQFINTIYF
V gene: TRBV28
J gene: TRBJ1-3
D gene: -
clone size: -

CDR3 DNA: TGTGCCAGCAGCTTGGGAGAGGGAAGGGACCTCCACTTT
CDR3 protein: CASSLGEGRDLHF
V gene: TRBV11-2
J gene: TRBJ1-6
D gene: -
clone size: -

CDR3 DNA: TGCGCCAGCATAGGCGGGATAGGTGGTGAGCAGTTCTTC
CDR3 protein: CASIGGIGGEQFF
V gene: TRBV5-1
J gene: TRBJ2-1
D gene: -
clone size: -

CDR3 DNA: TGTGCCTGGGACATAGCGGGAGGGGCGGATACGCAGTATTTT
CDR3 protein: CAWDIAGGADTQYF
V gene: TRBV30
J gene: TRBJ2-3
D gene: TRBD2
clone size: -

CDR3 DNA: TGCGCCAGCAGCCACCTGACTGAAGACTACGAGCAGTACTTC
CDR3 protein: CASSHLTEDYEQYF
V gene: TRBV4-1
J gene: TRBJ2-7
D gene: -
clone size: -

CDR3 DNA: TGTGCCAGCAGCGCGGGACAATTCAATCAGCCCCAGCATTTT
CDR3 protein: CASSAGQFNQPQHF
V gene: TRBV9
J gene: TRBJ1-5
D gene: -
clone size: -

CDR3 DNA: TGTGCCAGCAGCTTAGAAGGGGGCCCGGTTGGCTACACCTTC
CDR3 protein: CASSLEGGPVGYTF
V gene: TRBV7-9
J gene: TRBJ1-2
D gene: TRBD1
clone size: -

CDR3 DNA: TGTGCCACCAGTGATTTGCTAGCGGGGGCCCAAGAGACCCAGTACTTC
CDR3 protein: CATSDLLAGAQETQYF
V gene: TRBV24-1
J gene: TRBJ2-5
D gene: TRBD2
clone size: -

CDR3 DNA: TGTGCCAGCAGCTTCGGAGGTGGGGATACGCAGTATTTT
CDR3 protein: CASSFGGGDTQYF
V gene: TRBV7-3
J gene: TRBJ2-3
D gene: -
clone size: -

CDR3 DNA: TGTGCCAGCAGTTTACCGGGACAGGGTGGTGGCTACACCTTC
CDR3 protein: CASSLPGQGGGYTF
V gene: TRBV28
J gene: TRBJ1-2
D gene: TRBD1
clone size: -

CDR3 DNA: TGTGCCAGCATGGGGACTAGCGGGGGATTAGAGACCCAGTACTTC
CDR3 protein: CASMGTSGGLETQYF
V gene: TRBV2
J gene: TRBJ2-5
D gene: TRBD2
clone size: -

CDR3 DNA: TGTGCCAGCAGCTTGGTAGGCTGGGCCGCGCATTTGAATGAGCAGTTCTTC
CDR3 protein: CASSLVGWAAHLNEQFF
V gene: TRBV5-6
J gene: TRBJ2-1
D gene: -
clone size: -

CDR3 DNA: TGTGCCAGCAGCCCTGGGACAGCTTATGGCTACACCTTC
CDR3 protein: CASSPGTAYGYTF
V gene: TRBV5-6
J gene: TRBJ1-2
D gene: TRBD1
clone size: -

CDR3 DNA: TGTGCCAGCAGCCGAGGCAGGGAGGGGAACGAGCAGTACTTC
CDR3 protein: CASSRGREGNEQYF
V gene: TRBV3-1/TRBV3-2
J gene: TRBJ2-7
D gene: TRBD2
clone size: -

CDR3 DNA: TGTGCCATCATGGAGCAGGGGCGTAACACCGGGGAGCTGTTTTTT
CDR3 protein: CAIMEQGRNTGELFF
V gene: TRBV28
J gene: TRBJ2-2
D gene: -
clone size: -

CDR3 DNA: TGTGCCAGCAGTTTGGGCCAATACAATGAGCAGTTCTTC
CDR3 protein: CASSLGQYNEQFF
V gene: TRBV27
J gene: TRBJ2-1
D gene: -
clone size: -

CDR3 DNA: TGTGCCATCACCCCGAGCAGGGGGACTGAAGCTTTCTTT
CDR3 protein: CAITPSRGTEAFF
V gene: TRBV10-3
J gene: TRBJ1-1
D gene: TRBD1
clone size: -

CDR3 DNA: TGTGCCAGCAGCCCCGGCCGGGTTGCAGAGACCCAGTACTTC
CDR3 protein: CASSPGRVAETQYF
V gene: TRBV7-3
J gene: TRBJ2-5
D gene: -
clone size: -

CDR3 DNA: TGTGCCAGCAGGGGGCGACAGACGAACACTGAAGCTTTCTTT
CDR3 protein: CASRGRQTNTEAFF
V gene: TRBV7-2
J gene: TRBJ1-1
D gene: -
clone size: -

CDR3 DNA: TGTGCCAGCAGCCAAGGGAGGTGGACCGGGGAGCTGTTTTTT
CDR3 protein: CASSQGRWTGELFF
V gene: TRBV3-1/TRBV3-2
J gene: TRBJ2-2
D gene: -
clone size: -

CDR3 DNA: TGTGCCAGCAGTGAAATGGGGCGGGGTCTTTTTGGTACAGATACGCAGTATTTT
CDR3 protein: CASSEMGRGLFGTDTQYF
V gene: TRBV2
J gene: TRBJ2-3
D gene: -
clone size: -

CDR3 DNA: TGTGCCAGCAGCCAAGCCTCTAGCGGGGGCTTGGGCAATGAGCAGTTCTTC
CDR3 protein: CASSQASSGGLGNEQFF
V gene: TRBV4-2
J gene: TRBJ2-1
D gene: TRBD2
clone size: -

CDR3 DNA: TGCGCCAGCAGCCAAGCAGGGGGGTTTGGCAATCAGCCCCAGCATTTT
CDR3 protein: CASSQAGGFGNQPQHF
V gene: TRBV4-1
J gene: TRBJ1-5
D gene: TRBD1
clone size: -

CDR3 DNA: TGCGCCAGCAGCTGGAGAGGCCCTTTGGGGCCGCGAAGAACCGGGGAGCTGTTTTTT
CDR3 protein: CASSWRGPLGPRRTGELFF
V gene: TRBV5-1
J gene: TRBJ2-2
D gene: -
clone size: -

CDR3 DNA: TGTGCCAGCAGTAAACAGGGCCATAATTCACCCCTCCACTTT
CDR3 protein: CASSKQGHNSPLHF
V gene: TRBV6-5
J gene: TRBJ1-6
D gene: -
clone size: -

CDR3 DNA: TGTGCCAGCAGCGGGACCGGACAGGGGGTAGGAGAAAAACTGTTTTTT
CDR3 protein: CASSGTGQGVGEKLFF
V gene: TRBV9
J gene: TRBJ1-4
D gene: TRBD1
clone size: -

CDR3 DNA: TGTGCCAGCACGTACAGGGGTTACACCGGGGAGCTGTTTTTT
CDR3 protein: CASTYRGYTGELFF
V gene: TRBV6-5
J gene: TRBJ2-2
D gene: TRBD1
clone size: once

CDR3 DNA: TGTGCCAGCAGCTTGTACGGCGGATTGAGAGATACGCAGTATTTT
CDR3 protein: CASSLYGGLRDTQYF
V gene: TRBV5-6
J gene: TRBJ2-3
D gene: -
clone size: -

CDR3 DNA: TGTGCCAGCAGCCGTGGACAGCTTAATTCACCCCTCCACTTT
CDR3 protein: CASSRGQLNSPLHF
V gene: TRBV14
J gene: TRBJ1-6
D gene: -
clone size: -